This T cell receptor (beta chain) was found in a study of CD8 T cells in ankylosing spondylitis. The study's findings and limits: A TCR beta motif of under ten highly homologous variants appeared characteristic of ankylosing spondylitis blood.

Unmatched junction bases numbered 7, after V lost 4 bases and J lost 1 base. The V gene's germline CDR1 is MNHEY and CDR2 SMNVEV (reference sequence). The CDR3 is 16 residues long. Using its own MiXCR run on the 5' RACE reads, TCRdb lists one record per CDR3 protein. The sample contains 500,000 to 550,000 distinct CDR3 sequences, roughly 13% of which appear only once. Turning to this clonotype: No antigen is known for it.

The clonotype comes from a male donor with ankylosing spondylitis. V is TRBV27 and J is TRBJ2-4; 7 nucleotides align to TRBD1. What was sequenced was blood, either unsorted or a sorted T cell fraction (not recorded which). CDR3 DNA: TGTGCCAGCAGTTCCCAGGGGGATACCGCCAAAAACATTCAGTACTTC. Translated, it gives CASSSQGDTAKNIQYF.